This record covers a single T cell receptor beta chain. The germline V gene encodes CDR1 SGHVS and CDR2 FQNEAQ. V lost 6 bases and J lost 7, with 7 bases in between. This CDR3 is 12 amino acids long. Sequencing used immunoSEQ multiplex PCR; TCRdb keeps in-frame clones, though not all of them. The sample shows 25,000 to 35,000 clones, 80% of them seen only once. The sample belongs to a study of T cells in localized non-small cell lung cancer. The sample was peripheral blood, taken before any cancer treatment. The TCR sequence derives from a male donor aged 60 or over with stage III squamous cell lung carcinoma. The V call is TRBV7-8, the J call TRBJ1-6; no clear D gene. The CDR3 DNA reads as TGTGCCAGCAGTAGACCCAATTCACCCCTCCACTTT. Residues: CASSRPNSPLHF.